The rows below give T cell receptor beta chains drawn from one sample of a study of cytomegalovirus exposure and HLA in healthy donors. Clones were read by immunoSEQ multiplex PCR, and TCRdb kept only the in-frame ones, dropping some. The sample holds tens of thousands of clones; roughly two thirds are singletons and the top ten take under 6.5%. What was sequenced was PBMCs. These receptors originate from a man aged 50-60 years in good health and CMV-seronegative. CDR3s include the opening cysteine and the closing phenylalanine or tryptophan. The D gene is left open where the match is weak. Part of the rows lack a size; the others show once, few, many or a class for expanded clones.

j_call: TRBJ1-2; clone_size: once; v_call: TRBV9; d_call: NA; cdr3_nt: TGTGCCAGCAGCGATACGGGACACCGTAATGGCTACACCTTC; cdr3_aa: CASSDTGHRNGYTF
j_call: TRBJ2-1; clone_size: NA; v_call: TRBV7-6; d_call: TRBD2; cdr3_nt: TGTGCCAGCAGCTTTTCCCCTAGCGGGGGTTGTGAGCAGTTCTTC; cdr3_aa: CASSFSPSGGCEQFF
j_call: TRBJ1-4; clone_size: NA; v_call: TRBV2; d_call: TRBD1; cdr3_nt: TGTGCCAGCAGTGAAGTGTCCTGGACAGGGGTCGGAGAAAAACTGTTTTTT; cdr3_aa: CASSEVSWTGVGEKLFF
j_call: TRBJ1-5; clone_size: NA; v_call: TRBV7-6; d_call: NA; cdr3_nt: TGTGCCAGCAGCTTGTGGCCAGGCTCAGATCAGCCCCAGCATTTT; cdr3_aa: CASSLWPGSDQPQHF
j_call: TRBJ2-3; clone_size: few; v_call: TRBV2; d_call: NA; cdr3_nt: TGTGCCAGCAGTGAAGGCTTCGGGAGCGTGGCAGATACGCAGTATTTT; cdr3_aa: CASSEGFGSVADTQYF
j_call: TRBJ2-7; clone_size: once; v_call: TRBV9; d_call: TRBD2; cdr3_nt: TGTGCCAGCAGCGTAGGGTTTGGGGGGGGTGCCAACGAGCAGTACTTC; cdr3_aa: CASSVGFGGGANEQYF
j_call: TRBJ2-3; clone_size: NA; v_call: TRBV10-2; d_call: TRBD2; cdr3_nt: TGCGTCAGCAGTGACCGACTAGCGGGGTCTAGCACAGATACGCAGTATTTT; cdr3_aa: CVSSDRLAGSSTDTQYF
j_call: TRBJ1-4; clone_size: NA; v_call: TRBV5-1; d_call: TRBD1; cdr3_nt: TGCGCCAGCAGCTTCGACAGGGGGCCCACCTTCGGTGAAAAACTGTTTTTT; cdr3_aa: CASSFDRGPTFGEKLFF
j_call: TRBJ1-6; clone_size: NA; v_call: TRBV5-6; d_call: TRBD1; cdr3_nt: TGTGCCACCAAGACAGGGGGCAATTCACCCCTCCACTTT; cdr3_aa: CATKTGGNSPLHF
j_call: TRBJ1-3; clone_size: NA; v_call: TRBV9; d_call: NA; cdr3_nt: TGTGCCAGCAGCGTACTACCGGGAGTAAACTCTGGAAACACCATATATTTT; cdr3_aa: CASSVLPGVNSGNTIYF
j_call: TRBJ2-5; clone_size: NA; v_call: TRBV27; d_call: TRBD2; cdr3_nt: TGTGCCAGCAGTCGTCAGCGGGGGAAAGAGACCCAGTACTTC; cdr3_aa: CASSRQRGKETQYF